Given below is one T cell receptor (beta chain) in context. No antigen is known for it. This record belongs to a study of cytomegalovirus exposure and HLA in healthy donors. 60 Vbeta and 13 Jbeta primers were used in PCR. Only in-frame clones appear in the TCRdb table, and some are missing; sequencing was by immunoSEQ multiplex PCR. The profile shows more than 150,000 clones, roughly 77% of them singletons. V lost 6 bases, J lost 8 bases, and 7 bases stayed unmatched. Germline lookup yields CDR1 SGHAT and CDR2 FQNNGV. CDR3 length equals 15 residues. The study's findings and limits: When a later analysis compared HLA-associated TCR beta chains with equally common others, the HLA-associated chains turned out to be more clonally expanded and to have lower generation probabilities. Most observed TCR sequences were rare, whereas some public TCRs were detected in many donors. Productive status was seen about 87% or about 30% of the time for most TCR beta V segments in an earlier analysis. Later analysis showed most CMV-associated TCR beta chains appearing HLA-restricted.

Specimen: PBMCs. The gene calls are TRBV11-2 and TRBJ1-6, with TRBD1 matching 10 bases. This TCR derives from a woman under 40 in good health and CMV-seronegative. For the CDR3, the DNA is TGTGCCAGCAGTCCCTCCGGGACAGGGGATTCACCCCTCCACTTT. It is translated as CASSPSGTGDSPLHF.